Reported below is one T cell receptor (beta chain). This entry comes from a study of blood T cell repertoires in COVID-19. Turning to the study itself: The origin of the acute and convalescent COVID-19 samples was the United States, Italy and Spain. PBMCs, B-cell-depleted T cells, or T cells were the source of the cDNA or gDNA that made up the material.

After removal of 4 bases from V and 11 bases from J, the junction contained 9 bases not matched to a gene. The CDR3 contains 13 residues. Germline loops: CDR1 SGHDT, CDR2 YYEEEE. In the study's own analysis: The authors estimated nucleated cell counts from reference gene primer amplification. Assay used: immunoSEQ multiplex PCR; TCRdb lists only in-frame clones, some missing. The V and J calls and clone size were taken over from that table, and D and trimming were inferred from the DNA. This sample has under 300,000 clones; approximately 89% occur once, and the top ten carry roughly 4.8%. The clonotype was recovered from a woman aged 40 to 50 who had recovered from COVID-19. The sample comprised peripheral blood. This chain links TRBV5-6 with TRBJ1-2, with 9 bases fitting TRBD1. In nucleotides, the CDR3 is TGTGCCAGCAGCCCCGGGACAGGGAGTATATACACCTTC. Translated: CASSPGTGSIYTF.